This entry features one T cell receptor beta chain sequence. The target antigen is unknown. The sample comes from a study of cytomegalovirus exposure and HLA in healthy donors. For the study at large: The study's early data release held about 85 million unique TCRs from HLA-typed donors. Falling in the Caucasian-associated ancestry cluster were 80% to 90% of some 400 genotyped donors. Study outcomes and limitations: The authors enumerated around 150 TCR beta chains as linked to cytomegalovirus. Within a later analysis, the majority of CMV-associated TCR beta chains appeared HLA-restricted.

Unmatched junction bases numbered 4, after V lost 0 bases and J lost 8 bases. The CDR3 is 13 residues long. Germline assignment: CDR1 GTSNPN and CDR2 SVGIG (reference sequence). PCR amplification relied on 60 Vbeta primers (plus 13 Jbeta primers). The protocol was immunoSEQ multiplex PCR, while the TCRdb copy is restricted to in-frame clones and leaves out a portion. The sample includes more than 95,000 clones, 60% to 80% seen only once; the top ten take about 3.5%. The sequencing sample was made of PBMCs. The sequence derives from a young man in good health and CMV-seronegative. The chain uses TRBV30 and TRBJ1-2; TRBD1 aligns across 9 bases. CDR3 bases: TGTGCCTGGAGTGTGGGGACAGGGAGAGGCTACACCTTC. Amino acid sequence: CAWSVGTGRGYTF.